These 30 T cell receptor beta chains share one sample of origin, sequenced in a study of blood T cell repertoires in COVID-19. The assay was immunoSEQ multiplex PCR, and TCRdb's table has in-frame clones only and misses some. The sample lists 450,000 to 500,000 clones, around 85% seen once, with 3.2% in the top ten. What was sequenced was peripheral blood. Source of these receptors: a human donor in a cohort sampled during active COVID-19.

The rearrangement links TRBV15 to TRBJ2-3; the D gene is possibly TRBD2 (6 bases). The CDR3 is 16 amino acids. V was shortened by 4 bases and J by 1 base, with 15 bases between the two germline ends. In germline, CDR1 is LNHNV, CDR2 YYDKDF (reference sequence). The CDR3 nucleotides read TGTGCCACCAGCACCCCCGCGGGGTGGGGCACAGATACGCAGTATTTT. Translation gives CATSTPAGWGTDTQYF.

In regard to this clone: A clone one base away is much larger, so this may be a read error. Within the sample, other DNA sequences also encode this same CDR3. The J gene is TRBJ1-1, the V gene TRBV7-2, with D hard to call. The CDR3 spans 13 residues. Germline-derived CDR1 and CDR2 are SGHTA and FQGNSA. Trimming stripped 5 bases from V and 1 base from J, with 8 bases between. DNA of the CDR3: TGTGCCAGCAGCGTAACAGAGAACACTGAAGCTTTCTTT. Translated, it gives CASSVTENTEAFF.

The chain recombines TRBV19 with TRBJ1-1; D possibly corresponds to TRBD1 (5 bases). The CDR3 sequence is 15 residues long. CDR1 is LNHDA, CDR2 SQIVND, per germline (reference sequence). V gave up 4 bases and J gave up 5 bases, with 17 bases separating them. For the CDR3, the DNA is TGTGCCAGTAGTACCCCTCGGGGGGGACGAACTGAAGCTTTCTTT. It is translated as CASSTPRGGRTEAFF.

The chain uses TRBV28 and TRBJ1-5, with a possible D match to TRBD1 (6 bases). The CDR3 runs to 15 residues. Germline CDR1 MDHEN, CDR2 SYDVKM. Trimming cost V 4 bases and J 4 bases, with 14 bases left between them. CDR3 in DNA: TGTGCCAGCAGTTCTCCCGACAGGAAAAATCAGCCCCAGCATTTT. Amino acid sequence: CASSSPDRKNQPQHF.

DNA for the CDR3: TGTGCCAGCAGATCCCGACAGGGGGCATTATACGAGCAGTACTTC. This translates into CASRSRQGALYEQYF. The rearrangement joins TRBV28 to TRBJ2-7; 10 bases agree with TRBD1. This CDR3 is built from 15 residues. V shed 6 bases, J shed 4 bases, and the junction held 9 bases outside the gene matches. Germline V gene data show CDR1 as MDHEN and CDR2 as SYDVKM.

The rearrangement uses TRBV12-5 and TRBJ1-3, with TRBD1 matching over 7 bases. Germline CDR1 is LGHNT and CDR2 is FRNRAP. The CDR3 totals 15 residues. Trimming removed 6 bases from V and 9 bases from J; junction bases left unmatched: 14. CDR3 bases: TGTGCTAGTGGACACATCCAGGGGGATCAGGGCACCATATATTTT. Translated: CASGHIQGDQGTIYF.

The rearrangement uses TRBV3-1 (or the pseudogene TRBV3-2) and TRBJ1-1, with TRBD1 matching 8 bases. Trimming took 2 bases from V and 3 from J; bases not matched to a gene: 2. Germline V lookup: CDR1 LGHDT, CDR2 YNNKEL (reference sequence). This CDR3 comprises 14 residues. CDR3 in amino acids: CASSQRQGYTEAFF. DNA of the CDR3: TGTGCCAGCAGCCAACGACAGGGGTACACTGAAGCTTTCTTT.

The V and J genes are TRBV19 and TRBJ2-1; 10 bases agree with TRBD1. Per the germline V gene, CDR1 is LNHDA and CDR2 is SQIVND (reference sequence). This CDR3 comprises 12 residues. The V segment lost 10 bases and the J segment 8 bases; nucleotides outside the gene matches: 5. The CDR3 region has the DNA TGTGCCACCAGGGACAGGGGCCATGAGCAGTTCTTC. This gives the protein CATRDRGHEQFF.

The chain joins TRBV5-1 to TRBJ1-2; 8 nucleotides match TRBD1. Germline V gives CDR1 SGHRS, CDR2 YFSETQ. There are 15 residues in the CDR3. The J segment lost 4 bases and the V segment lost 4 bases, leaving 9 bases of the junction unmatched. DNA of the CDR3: TGCGCCAGCAGCCTGGACCCCGGGACAGGCTATGGCTACACCTTC. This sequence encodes CASSLDPGTGYGYTF.

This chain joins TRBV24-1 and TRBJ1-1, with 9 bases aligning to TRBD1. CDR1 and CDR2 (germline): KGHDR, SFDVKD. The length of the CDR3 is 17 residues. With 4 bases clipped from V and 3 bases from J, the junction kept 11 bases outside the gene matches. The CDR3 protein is CATSDRPTGGPDTEAFF. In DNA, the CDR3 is TGTGCCACCAGTGACCGTCCGACAGGGGGGCCCGACACTGAAGCTTTCTTT.

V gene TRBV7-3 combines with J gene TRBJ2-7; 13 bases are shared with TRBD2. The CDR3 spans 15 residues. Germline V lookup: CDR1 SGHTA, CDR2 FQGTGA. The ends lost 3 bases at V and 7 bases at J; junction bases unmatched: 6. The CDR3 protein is CASSFGLAGAGEQYF. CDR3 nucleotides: TGTGCCAGCAGCTTCGGACTAGCGGGAGCCGGGGAGCAGTACTTC.

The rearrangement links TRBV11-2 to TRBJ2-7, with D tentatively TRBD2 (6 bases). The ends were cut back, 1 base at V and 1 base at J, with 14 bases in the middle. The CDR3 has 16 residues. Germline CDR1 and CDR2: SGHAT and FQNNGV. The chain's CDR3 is CASSLARGKESYEQYF. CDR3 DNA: TGTGCCAGCAGCTTAGCCCGGGGGAAAGAATCCTACGAGCAGTACTTC.

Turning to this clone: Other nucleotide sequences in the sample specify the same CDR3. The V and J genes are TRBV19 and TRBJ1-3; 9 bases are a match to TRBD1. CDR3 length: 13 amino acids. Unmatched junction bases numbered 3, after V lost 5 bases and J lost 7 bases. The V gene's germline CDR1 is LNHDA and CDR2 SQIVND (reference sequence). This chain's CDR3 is CASSSGQGNTIYF. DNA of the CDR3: TGTGCCAGTAGTTCCGGACAGGGGAACACCATATATTTT.

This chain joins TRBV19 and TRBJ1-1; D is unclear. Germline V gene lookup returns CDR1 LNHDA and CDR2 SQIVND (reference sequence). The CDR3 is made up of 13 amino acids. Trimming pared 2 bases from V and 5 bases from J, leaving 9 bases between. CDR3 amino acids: CASSIWAGTEAFF. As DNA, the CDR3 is TGTGCCAGTAGTATATGGGCTGGGACTGAAGCTTTCTTT.

The CDR3 is CASGISGKNYEQYF. The CDR3 bases are TGTGCTAGTGGTATTTCAGGGAAAAACTACGAGCAGTACTTC. J is TRBJ2-7 and V is TRBV12-5; perhaps TRBD1 as D (5 bases). Between the trimmed V and J ends, which lost 5 bases and 3 bases, there was a span of 14 bases. Germline V gene data show CDR1 as LGHNT and CDR2 as FRNRAP. CDR3 size: 14 residues.

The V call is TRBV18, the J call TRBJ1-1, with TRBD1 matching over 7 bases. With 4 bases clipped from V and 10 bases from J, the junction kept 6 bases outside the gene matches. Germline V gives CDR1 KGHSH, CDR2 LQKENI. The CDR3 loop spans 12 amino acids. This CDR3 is CASSHRQGGAFF. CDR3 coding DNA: TGTGCCAGCTCACATAGACAGGGCGGAGCTTTCTTT. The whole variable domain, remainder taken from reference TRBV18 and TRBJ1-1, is NAGVMQNPRHLVRRRGQEARLRCSPMKGHSHVYWYRQLPEEGLKFMVYLQKENIIDESGMPKERFSAEFPKEGPSILRIQQVVRGDSAAYFCASSHRQGGAFFGQGTRLTVV.

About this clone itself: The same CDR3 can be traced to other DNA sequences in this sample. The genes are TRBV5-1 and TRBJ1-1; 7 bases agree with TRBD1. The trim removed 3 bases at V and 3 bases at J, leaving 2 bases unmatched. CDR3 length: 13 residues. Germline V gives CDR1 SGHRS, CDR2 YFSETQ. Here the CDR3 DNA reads TGCGCCAGCAGCTCAGACAGGGACACTGAAGCTTTCTTT. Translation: CASSSDRDTEAFF.

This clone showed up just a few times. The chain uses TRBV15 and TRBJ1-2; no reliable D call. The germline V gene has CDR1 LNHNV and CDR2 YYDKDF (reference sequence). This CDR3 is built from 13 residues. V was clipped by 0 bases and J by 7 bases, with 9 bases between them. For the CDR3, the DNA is TGTGCCACCAGCAGAGATTTAGCAACTGGCTACACCTTC. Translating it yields CATSRDLATGYTF.

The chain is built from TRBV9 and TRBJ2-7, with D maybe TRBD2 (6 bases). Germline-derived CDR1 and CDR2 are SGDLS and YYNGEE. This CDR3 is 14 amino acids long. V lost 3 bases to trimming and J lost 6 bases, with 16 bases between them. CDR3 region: CASSASGLTLEQYF. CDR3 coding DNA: TGTGCCAGCAGCGCATCGGGACTTACCCTCGAGCAGTACTTC.

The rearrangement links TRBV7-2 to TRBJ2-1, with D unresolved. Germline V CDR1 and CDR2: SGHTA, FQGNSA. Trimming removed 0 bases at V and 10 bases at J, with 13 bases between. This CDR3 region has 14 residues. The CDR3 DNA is TGTGCCAGCAGCTTAGCCCTGAATAGTCCGGAGCAGTTCTTC. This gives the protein CASSLALNSPEQFF. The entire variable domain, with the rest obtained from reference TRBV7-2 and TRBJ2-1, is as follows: GAGVSQSPSNKVTEKGKDVELRCDPISGHTALYWYRQSLGQGLEFLIYFQGNSAPDKSGLPSDRFSAERTGGSVSTLTIQRTQQEDSAVYLCASSLALNSPEQFFGPGTRLTVL.

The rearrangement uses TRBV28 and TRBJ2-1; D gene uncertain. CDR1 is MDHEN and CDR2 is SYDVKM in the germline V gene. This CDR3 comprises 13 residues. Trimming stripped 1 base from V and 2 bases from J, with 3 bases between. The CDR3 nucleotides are TGTGCCAGCAGTTTATCCACCTACAATGAGCAGTTCTTC. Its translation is CASSLSTYNEQFF.

CDR3 loop: CASSPDAGTGGGNQPQHF. The CDR3 coding sequence is TGTGCCAGCAGCCCAGACGCCGGGACAGGTGGCGGCAATCAGCCCCAGCATTTT. V usage is TRBV9 and J usage is TRBJ1-5, with 8 bases aligning to TRBD1. Germline CDR1 and CDR2: SGDLS and YYNGEE. V lost 4 bases and J lost 2; bases outside the gene matches: 14. The length of the CDR3 is 18 residues.

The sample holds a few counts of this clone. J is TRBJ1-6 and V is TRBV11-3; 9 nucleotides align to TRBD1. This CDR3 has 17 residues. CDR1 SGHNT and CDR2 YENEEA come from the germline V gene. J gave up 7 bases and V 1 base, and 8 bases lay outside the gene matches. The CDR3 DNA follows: TGTGCCAGCAGCTTAGTTCCCGACAGGGGGAGGAATTCACCCCTCCACTTT. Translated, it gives CASSLVPDRGRNSPLHF.

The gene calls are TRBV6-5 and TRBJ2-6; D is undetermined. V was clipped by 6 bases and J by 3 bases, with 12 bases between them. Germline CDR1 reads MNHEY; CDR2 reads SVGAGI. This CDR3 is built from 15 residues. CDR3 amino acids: CASRADTVGANVLTF. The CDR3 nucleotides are TGTGCCAGCAGGGCCGACACGGTTGGGGCCAACGTCCTGACTTTC.

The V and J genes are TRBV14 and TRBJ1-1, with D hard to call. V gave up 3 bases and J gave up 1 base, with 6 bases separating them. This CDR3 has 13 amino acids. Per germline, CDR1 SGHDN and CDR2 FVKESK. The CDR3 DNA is TGTGCCAGCAGCCAGTTGAGGAACACTGAAGCTTTCTTT. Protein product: CASSQLRNTEAFF.

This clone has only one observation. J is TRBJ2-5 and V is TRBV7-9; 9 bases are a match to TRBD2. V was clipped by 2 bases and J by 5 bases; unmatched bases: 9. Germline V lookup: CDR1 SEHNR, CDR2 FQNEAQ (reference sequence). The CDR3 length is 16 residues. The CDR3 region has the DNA TGTGCCAGCAGCTTACCACTAGCGGGTCGGTCGGAGACCCAGTACTTC. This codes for CASSLPLAGRSETQYF.

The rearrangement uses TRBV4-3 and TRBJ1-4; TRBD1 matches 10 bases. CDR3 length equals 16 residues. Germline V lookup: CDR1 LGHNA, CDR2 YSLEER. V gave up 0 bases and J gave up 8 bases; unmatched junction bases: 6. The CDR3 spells CASSQDRGQGREKLFF. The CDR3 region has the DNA TGCGCCAGCAGCCAAGATCGGGGACAGGGGAGGGAAAAACTGTTTTTT.

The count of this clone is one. In DNA form, the CDR3 reads TGTGCCAGCACTCCCGGGCTAGCGGGAGCCAGCTCCTACAATGAGCAGTTCTTC. It translates to CASTPGLAGASSYNEQFF. J is TRBJ2-1 and V is TRBV27, with TRBD2 identical over 10 bases. J lost 0 bases, V lost 7 bases, and 12 bases had no gene match. The CDR3 totals 18 residues. The germline CDR1 and CDR2 sequences are MNHEY and SMNVEV (reference sequence).

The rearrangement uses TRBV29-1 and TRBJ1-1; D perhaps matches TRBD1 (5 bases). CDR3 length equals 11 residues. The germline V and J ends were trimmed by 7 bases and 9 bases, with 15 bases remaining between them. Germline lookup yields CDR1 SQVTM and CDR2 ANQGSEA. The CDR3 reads CSAHGGDQAFF. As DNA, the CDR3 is TGCAGCGCCCACGGGGGAGATCAAGCTTTCTTT.

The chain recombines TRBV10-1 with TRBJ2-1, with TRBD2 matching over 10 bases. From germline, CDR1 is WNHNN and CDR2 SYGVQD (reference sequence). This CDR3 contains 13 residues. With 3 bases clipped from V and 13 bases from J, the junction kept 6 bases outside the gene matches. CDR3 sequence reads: CASSESSGRTQFF. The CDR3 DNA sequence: TGCGCCAGCAGTGAAAGTAGCGGGAGGACCCAGTTCTTC.